The 29 T cell receptor beta chains presented below share a single source sample, sequenced in a study of regulatory T cells in long-lasting Graves disease. Arm-PCR of CDR3 regions and iRepertoire HTBI primers were used to build TCR beta libraries. TCRdb re-called the multiplex PCR reads with MiXCR, one entry per CDR3 protein. Among under 800,000 distinct CDR3 sequences, under 20% were seen once, and the ten largest hold 18%. Documented time point: newly diagnosed GD, antithyroid drugs for less than 3 months. After RNA was extracted from PBMCs, the TCR library was made from it. These records were also assigned to another study, of T cells in Graves' hyperthyroidism and ophthalmopathy.

This material consisted of peripheral blood mononuclear cells (PBMCs), taken at new diagnosis, from a patient treated with antithyroid drugs. The receptors shown here come from a woman in her 30s with Graves disease.

This clonotype came up many times. The chain joins TRBV28 to TRBJ2-1; no clear D gene. Germline values: CDR1 MDHEN, CDR2 SYDVKM. V lost 4 bases, J lost 6 bases, and 13 bases lay in between. The CDR3 has 14 residues. The CDR3 sequence is CASSSGPLLNEQFF. In nucleotides, the CDR3 is TGTGCCAGCAGTTCTGGACCCTTACTCAATGAGCAGTTCTTC. Looking up the rest from reference TRBV28 and TRBJ2-1 gives the full variable domain: DVKVTQSSRYLVKRTGEKVFLECVQDMDHENMFWYRQDPGLGLRLIYFSYDVKMKEKGDIPEGYSVSREKKERFSLILESASTNQTSMYLCASSSGPLLNEQFFGPGTRLTVL.

A remark on this clonotype: A much bigger clone sits one base away, suggesting this may be a read error. The CDR3 here is CASSDRGCGETQYF. CDR3 nucleotides: TGTGCCAGCAGCGACAGGGGGTGCGGGGAGACCCAGTACTTC. The chain uses TRBV2 and TRBJ2-5, with TRBD1 matching 9 bases. Germline V CDR1 and CDR2: SNHLY, FYNNEI. The CDR3 contains 14 residues. J gave up 5 bases and V 6 bases, and 7 bases lay outside the gene matches. The full variable domain, its missing parts supplied by reference TRBV2 and TRBJ2-5, is EPEVTQTPSHQVTQMGQEVILRCVPISNHLYFYWYRQILGQKVEFLVSFYNNEISEKSEIFDDQFSVERPDGSNFTLKIRSTKLEDSAMYFCASSDRGCGETQYFGPGTRLLVL.

This clonotype has a count of ten or more. CDR3 coding DNA: TGCGCCAGCAGAAAAGGCCCTGGAGGAAACACCATATATTTT. Protein product: CASRKGPGGNTIYF. The chain links TRBV10-1 to TRBJ1-3, with unresolved D. Germline CDR1 is WNHNN and CDR2 is SYGVQD (reference sequence). CDR3 length equals 14 residues. Trimming pared 6 bases from V and 4 bases from J, leaving 13 bases between.

The rearrangement joins TRBV20-1 to TRBJ2-3; a weak D match, TRBD2 (6 bases). The ends were cut back, 5 bases at V and 0 bases at J, with 9 bases in the middle. The CDR3 runs 13 residues. Looked up from germline, CDR1 is DFQATT and CDR2 is SNEGSKA (reference sequence). CDR3 in DNA: TGCAGTGCTTTAGCGGCTAGCACAGATACGCAGTATTTT. This sequence encodes CSALAASTDTQYF.

There are many counts of this clonotype. Written as DNA, the CDR3 is TGTGCCAGCACCCTTAGCCCCGGAGGGGATTACGAGCAGTACTTC. The encoded protein is CASTLSPGGDYEQYF. The rearrangement uses TRBV12-3 or TRBV12-4 and TRBJ2-7; perhaps TRBD2 as D (6 bases). CDR3 size: 15 residues. The V end was cut by 7 bases, the J end by 4 bases, with 20 bases between.

This clonotype has at least ten counts. The V and J genes are TRBV28 and TRBJ1-2, with 9 bases aligning to TRBD1. Germline loops: CDR1 MDHEN, CDR2 SYDVKM. This CDR3 spans 17 amino acids. After removal of 6 bases from V and 3 bases from J, the junction contained 14 bases not matched to a gene. This CDR3 reads CASRRGTGSKRDYGYTF. For the CDR3, the DNA is TGTGCCAGCAGACGTGGGACAGGGAGTAAGAGAGACTATGGCTACACCTTC.

The V and J genes are TRBV5-8 and TRBJ1-3, with D tentatively TRBD1 (5 bases). This CDR3 has 14 residues. Germline values: CDR1 SGHTS, CDR2 YDEGEE. The V and J ends lost 4 bases and 1 base respectively, with 9 bases between them. CDR3 DNA sequence: TGTGCCAGCAGCAGATCAGGGTCTGGAAACACCATATATTTT. As protein: CASSRSGSGNTIYF.

This clonotype was counted ten times or more. The V gene is TRBV28, the J gene TRBJ1-1, with D possibly TRBD1 on 5 matching bases. The CDR3 has 14 residues. The germline V gene has CDR1 MDHEN and CDR2 SYDVKM. V was pared by 6 bases and J by 1 base, with 12 bases between. Here the CDR3 reads CASSPSQENTEAFF. CDR3 nucleotide sequence: TGTGCCAGCAGCCCATCACAGGAGAACACTGAAGCTTTCTTT.

The CDR3 loop is CASSWGVGDTEAFF. CDR3 nucleotides: TGTGCCAGCAGTTGGGGGGTCGGGGACACTGAAGCTTTCTTT. This sequence joins TRBV13 and TRBJ1-1, with a possible D match to TRBD1 (5 bases). There are 14 residues in the CDR3. V was shortened by 6 bases and J by 3 bases, with 14 bases between the two germline ends. Germline V gene sequence: CDR1 PRHDT, CDR2 FYEKMQ (reference sequence).

This clonotype was counted at least ten times. The chain combines TRBV27 with TRBJ2-7; 11 bases are shared with TRBD2. CDR1 and CDR2 (germline): MNHEY, SMNVEV (reference sequence). The ends lost 5 bases at V and 3 bases at J; junction bases unmatched: 6. The CDR3 consists of 15 residues. The CDR3 loop is CASSRKTSGNYEQYF. The CDR3 DNA sequence: TGTGCCAGCAGTCGAAAGACTAGCGGGAACTACGAGCAGTACTTC.

This clonotype was recorded many times. The genes are TRBV9 and TRBJ1-1; no firm D call. CDR1 and CDR2 from the germline V gene are SGDLS and YYNGEE. V dropped 0 bases and J dropped 3 bases, with 12 bases sitting between them. The CDR3 runs 15 residues. The CDR3 spells CASSVAGPRDTEAFF. Here the CDR3 DNA reads TGTGCCAGCAGCGTAGCCGGCCCAAGGGACACTGAAGCTTTCTTT.

The chain is built from TRBV4-1 and TRBJ1-4; D gene ambiguous. The CDR3 covers 15 residues. V was trimmed by 5 bases and J by 7 bases, leaving 17 bases between them. Germline CDR1 reads MGHRA; CDR2 reads YSYEKL. CDR3 in amino acids: CASSSTTPVREKLFF. The CDR3 DNA reads TGCGCCAGCAGCTCGACCACCCCGGTTCGTGAAAAACTGTTTTTT.

The gene calls are TRBV5-6 and TRBJ2-1, with D perhaps TRBD2 (5 bases). V was shortened by 3 bases and J by 5 bases, with 21 bases between the two germline ends. The CDR3 has 17 residues. Looked up from germline, CDR1 is SGHDT and CDR2 is YYEEEE. Here the CDR3 DNA reads TGTGCCAGCAGCTGGGGAGTTCGGGGAGCTTGGGACAATGAGCAGTTCTTC. It yields the protein CASSWGVRGAWDNEQFF.

This clonotype occurred many times. The chain couples TRBV5-1 to TRBJ1-1; possibly TRBD1 for D (6 bases). The CDR3 loop spans 15 amino acids. Germline-derived CDR1 and CDR2 are SGHRS and YFSETQ. V dropped 4 bases and J dropped 6 bases, with 19 bases sitting between them. The CDR3 DNA follows: TGCGCCAGCAGCGGGTTACAGGGTGCGAGGGCTGAAGCTTTCTTT. Translated, it gives CASSGLQGARAEAFF. The variable domain in full, completed from reference TRBV5-1 and TRBJ1-1, reads KAGVTQTPRYLIKTRGQQVTLSCSPISGHRSVSWYQQTPGQGLQFLFEYFSETQRNKGNFPGRFSGRQFSNSRSEMNVSTLELGDSALYLCASSGLQGARAEAFFGQGTRLTVV.

The table lists this clonotype with many counts. This chain links TRBV10-3 with TRBJ2-5; no clear D. With 3 bases removed from V and 5 bases from J, the gap between germline ends came to 19 bases. Germline V lookup: CDR1 ENHRY, CDR2 SYGVKD. The CDR3 is 16 amino acids. The CDR3 loop is CAISDPTEDLRETQYF. The CDR3 DNA is TGTGCCATCAGTGACCCTACCGAGGACCTGAGGGAGACCCAGTACTTC.

In its sample, this clonotype was seen many times. This sequence joins TRBV28 and TRBJ2-7; TRBD1 aligns across 7 bases. Germline trimming cut 5 bases from V and 5 bases from J; bases unmatched to any gene: 3. The CDR3 spans 12 residues. Germline CDR1 is MDHEN and CDR2 is SYDVKM. The CDR3 reads CASSTTGDEQYF. CDR3 bases: TGTGCCAGCAGTACCACAGGGGACGAGCAGTACTTC.

Remarks on this clonotype: This could be a read error, since a much larger clone is one nucleotide away. The J gene is TRBJ1-5, the V gene TRBV28; a weak D match, TRBD1 (5 bases). Trimming took off 7 bases at V and 6 bases at J, with 16 bases between the two ends. There are 14 residues in the CDR3. Germline V gene sequence: CDR1 MDHEN, CDR2 SYDVKM. The CDR3 DNA reads TGTGCCAGCAAAGACATGTTTAGGGGTCAGCCCCAGCATTTT. The encoded protein is CASKDMFRGQPQHF.

Many counts were recorded for this clonotype. The chain joins TRBV6-2 or TRBV6-3 to TRBJ2-1; TRBD2 agrees at 11 bases. This CDR3 comprises 15 residues. V shed 6 bases, J shed 6 bases, and the junction held 7 bases outside the gene matches. Germline CDR1 MNHEY, CDR2 SVGEGT. CDR3 region: CASREGTSGTNEQFF. DNA of the CDR3: TGTGCCAGCAGGGAAGGGACTAGCGGCACCAATGAGCAGTTCTTC.

On this clonotype itself: A read error may be the cause here, since a much bigger clone is one base away. The CDR3 DNA sequence: TGTGCCAGCAGCTTCACAGGAGTTCCAGATATGCAGTATTTT. Translated, it gives CASSFTGVPDMQYF. The chain recombines TRBV11-2 with TRBJ2-3, with a weak D call TRBD1 (5 bases). From germline, CDR1 is SGHAT and CDR2 FQNNGV. The CDR3 runs to 14 residues.

At least ten counts were recorded for this clonotype. This sequence joins TRBV28 and TRBJ1-2; D may be TRBD1 (5 bases). CDR1 MDHEN and CDR2 SYDVKM come from the germline V gene. The germline V and J ends were trimmed by 7 bases and 4 bases, with 22 bases remaining between them. The CDR3 sequence is 16 residues long. In DNA, the CDR3 is TGTGCCAGCACTTCGCGGGGGAAAGGAGAAATCTATGGCTACACCTTC. It translates to CASTSRGKGEIYGYTF.

There are many counts of this clonotype. The rearrangement uses TRBV27 and TRBJ1-5; 9 bases agree with TRBD1. Germline loops: CDR1 MNHEY, CDR2 SMNVEV (reference sequence). V shed 5 bases, J shed 1 base, and the junction held 3 bases outside the gene matches. This CDR3 has 15 residues. CDR3 protein: CASSAGTGSNQPQHF. The CDR3 DNA follows: TGTGCCAGCAGTGCAGGGACAGGGAGCAATCAGCCCCAGCATTTT.

This clonotype was counted at least ten times. At one end the junction does not follow the germline gene, possibly because of a read error. This sequence joins TRBV20-1 and TRBJ1-2; 7 bases are a match to TRBD1. Germline V gives CDR1 DFQATT, CDR2 SNEGSKA (reference sequence). This CDR3 has 14 residues. In DNA form, the CDR3 reads TGCAGTGCGAGAGACAGGGTGAATCGCGATGGCTACACCTTC. It codes for CSARDRVNRDGYTF.

CDR3 sequence: CASSLWRDRGHSGNTIYF. The CDR3 bases are TGTGCCAGCAGCTTGTGGAGGGACAGGGGCCACTCTGGAAACACCATATATTTT. V gene TRBV5-6 combines with J gene TRBJ1-3; TRBD1 aligns across 10 bases. The CDR3 length is 18 residues. The trim removed 1 base at V and 0 bases at J, leaving 7 bases unmatched. CDR1 SGHDT and CDR2 YYEEEE come from the germline V gene.

The sample holds a few counts of this clonotype. The chain joins TRBV7-2 to TRBJ2-6; D assignment may be TRBD1 or TRBD2 (5 bases each). V lost 3 bases and J 1 base, leaving 10 bases between the germline ends. The CDR3 is 16 amino acids. Germline V CDR1 and CDR2: SGHTA, FQGNSA. CDR3 amino acids: CASSFTGTSGANVLTF. The DNA for the CDR3 is TGTGCCAGCAGCTTTACCGGGACGTCTGGGGCCAACGTCCTGACTTTC.

This clonotype has a handful of counts. The chain recombines TRBV3-1 with TRBJ2-3; 12 bases are shared with TRBD2. The germline V gene has CDR1 LGHDT and CDR2 YNNKEL (reference sequence). The CDR3 is made up of 16 amino acids. J was trimmed by 4 bases and V by 3 bases; bases with no gene match: 5. Here the CDR3 reads CASSHSGLAGPDTQYF. The CDR3 DNA reads TGTGCCAGCAGCCATTCGGGACTAGCGGGTCCAGATACGCAGTATTTT.

This clonotype has just a few counts. The chain employs TRBV7-9 and TRBJ2-3, with a possible D match to TRBD2 (6 bases). Trimming took 8 bases from V and 0 from J, leaving 15 bases between them. Germline V lookup: CDR1 SEHNR, CDR2 FQNEAQ (reference sequence). CDR3 length: 15 amino acids. The CDR3 reads CASCRELASTDTQYF. CDR3 coding DNA: TGTGCCAGCTGCCGGGAGCTAGCTAGCACAGATACGCAGTATTTT.

This clonotype was seen many times. The chain is built from TRBV20-1 and TRBJ1-1; D is ambiguous. Germline-derived CDR1 and CDR2 are DFQATT and SNEGSKA (reference sequence). Trimming cost V 5 bases and J 1 base, with 5 bases left between them. The CDR3 sequence is 11 residues long. The CDR3 nucleotides are TGCAGTGCTCCGTCGAACACTGAAGCTTTCTTT. It specifies CSAPSNTEAFF.

As for this clonotype: A far larger clone differs by one base, so this is likely a read error. The V call is TRBV12-3 or TRBV12-4, the J call TRBJ2-1; 9 bases fit TRBD1. The length of the CDR3 is 14 residues. V shed 6 bases and J 10 bases; nucleotides not matched to a gene: 10. The CDR3 region has the DNA TGTGCCAGCAGCGCCGGGACAGGGACCTACGAGCAGTTCTTC. This translates into CASSAGTGTYEQFF.

Notes on this clonotype: A read error may be the cause here, since a much bigger clone is one base away. V gene TRBV28 combines with J gene TRBJ1-3, with D possibly TRBD1 on 5 matching bases. Trimming took 6 bases from V and 0 from J, leaving 12 bases between them. In germline, CDR1 is MDHEN, CDR2 SYDVKM. The CDR3 is 15 residues long. CDR3 residues: CASRGRAISGNTIYF. The CDR3 DNA reads as TGTGCCAGCAGGGGACGGGCGATCTCTGGAAACACCATATATTTT.